This passage covers 10 T cell receptor beta chains from one sample sequenced in a study of shared clonotypes between healthy human individuals. Clones were sequenced by immunoSEQ multiplex PCR, and TCRdb holds only the in-frame ones, with some missing. The repertoire has about 1.5 million clones, under 99% of them found once; the top ten carry less than 0.55%. Sample: naive CD4+ T cells sorted from blood. As to subset: CD45RA+ positively selected. The source of these receptors is a man between 25 and 39 years old in good health.

The chain carries TRBV4-1 and TRBJ2-1; D perhaps matches TRBD1 (5 bases). V gave up 0 bases and J gave up 2 bases, with 8 bases separating them. Germline values: CDR1 MGHRA, CDR2 YSYEKL. CDR3 length equals 15 residues. CDR3: CASSQDRQTYNEQFF. CDR3 sequence (DNA): TGCGCCAGCAGCCAAGATAGACAGACCTACAATGAGCAGTTCTTC.

The rearrangement links TRBV15 to TRBJ1-2, with 7 bases aligning to TRBD1. V shed 5 bases and J 6 bases; nucleotides not matched to a gene: 12. The CDR3 extends over 15 amino acids. Germline V CDR1 and CDR2: LNHNV, YYDKDF (reference sequence). CDR3: CATSPRAGGSDGYTF. The CDR3, as DNA: TGTGCCACCAGCCCCCGGGCAGGGGGATCCGATGGCTACACCTTC.

This chain connects TRBV6-5 to TRBJ2-7; D gene unclear. V dropped 0 bases and J dropped 1 base, with 13 bases sitting between them. Germline V gene data show CDR1 as MNHEY and CDR2 as SVGAGI. This CDR3 contains 16 residues. Written as DNA, the CDR3 is TGTGCCAGCAGTTACTCGATGGCCCGGCGATCCTACGAGCAGTACTTC. This codes for CASSYSMARRSYEQYF.

CDR3 loop: CASSLWASGSSLADTQYF. CDR3 coding DNA: TGTGCCAGCAGCCTATGGGCTAGCGGGAGTTCCCTTGCAGATACGCAGTATTTT. The genes are TRBV7-2 and TRBJ2-3, with TRBD2 identical over 10 bases. V was pared by 5 bases and J by 4 bases, with 15 bases of the junction left unmatched. The germline CDR1 and CDR2 sequences are SGHTA and FQGNSA. This CDR3 contains 18 residues.

The chain employs TRBV28 and TRBJ2-5; D gene unclear. This CDR3 comprises 14 residues. Germline CDR1 is MDHEN and CDR2 is SYDVKM. Trimming removed 6 bases at V and 1 base at J, with 12 bases between. The CDR3 nucleotides are TGTGCCAGCAGCACCCCCATTAGCCAAGAGACCCAGTACTTC. It is translated as CASSTPISQETQYF.

V is TRBV6-5 and J is TRBJ2-5; D is ambiguous. Germline CDR1 and CDR2: MNHEY and SVGAGI. V was trimmed by 2 bases and J by 5 bases, leaving 6 bases between them. The CDR3 is 12 amino acids. CDR3 sequence (DNA): TGTGCCAGCAGTTACCCTAAGGAGACCCAGTACTTC. Translation gives CASSYPKETQYF.

The chain is built from TRBV29-1 and TRBJ2-7; 12 bases match TRBD2. The CDR3 extends over 14 amino acids. V lost 4 bases to trimming and J lost 6 bases; unmatched junction nucleotides: 7. Germline CDR1 is SQVTM and CDR2 is ANQGSEA. CDR3 amino acids: CSVGGLAGNPEQYF. The CDR3, as DNA: TGCAGCGTTGGAGGACTAGCGGGAAATCCCGAGCAGTACTTC.

The rearrangement uses TRBV7-3 and TRBJ2-2; 9 nucleotides line up with TRBD1. J lost 6 bases, V lost 2 bases, and 4 bases had no gene match. There are 15 residues in the CDR3. Germline values: CDR1 SGHTA, CDR2 FQGTGA. In DNA form, the CDR3 reads TGTGCCAGCAGCTTAGACGGACAGGGGTCCGGGGAGCTGTTTTTT. It yields the protein CASSLDGQGSGELFF.

This sequence joins TRBV14 and TRBJ2-7; D gene uncertain. CDR3 length: 15 amino acids. Trimming left V 4 bases short and J 2 bases short, with 15 bases between. CDR1 is SGHDN, CDR2 FVKESK, per germline. CDR3 sequence (DNA): TGTGCCAGCAGCCGAATGACCCAATCTACCTACGAGCAGTACTTC. Translating gives CASSRMTQSTYEQYF. Full variable domain (missing parts from reference TRBV14 and TRBJ2-7): EAGVTQFPSHSVIEKGQTVTLRCDPISGHDNLYWYRRVMGKEIKFLLHFVKESKQDESGMPNNRFLAERTGGTYSTLKVQPAELEDSGVYFCASSRMTQSTYEQYFGPGTRLTVT.

This chain joins TRBV28 and TRBJ2-7, with 11 bases that match TRBD1. The germline gives CDR1 MDHEN, CDR2 SYDVKM. Trimming removed 7 bases from V and 4 bases from J; junction bases left unmatched: 9. The CDR3 is 15 amino acids. The CDR3 sequence: CASNQRDRGSYEQYF. For the CDR3, the DNA is TGTGCCAGCAACCAAAGGGACAGGGGGTCTTACGAGCAGTACTTC.